This paragraph covers one TCR beta chain sequence. The target antigen is unknown. The data derive from a study of T-cell reconstitution after alpha-beta-depleted transplantation in children. Findings of the study overall: There were reportedly several hundred expanded graft clones from which alpha-beta T cells came about two months after transplant. Newly generated T cells supplied most T-cell counts and diversity one year post-transplant. At day 60, the high TCRbeta diversity found in some patients originated from recipient T cells and thymic progenitors that had survived.

Unique molecular identifiers were incorporated into the prepared TCRbeta library. TCRdb independently ran MiXCR on the PCR reads; one entry per CDR3 protein. This table holds approximately 520,000 distinct CDR3 sequences, approximately 10% found once. Looked up from germline, CDR1 is KGHDR and CDR2 is SFDVKD. V lost 5 bases, J lost 3 bases, and 12 bases lay in between. CDR3 length equals 15 residues. Sample: PBMCs, mostly from graft donor cells, taken 180 days after TCRalphabeta/CD19-depleted stem cell transplant. The sequence derives from a female patient aged 2-15 years who had a stem cell transplant for aplastic anemia, so the T cells may come from the graft donor. The chain has TRBV24-1 and TRBJ2-2, with a possible D match to TRBD2 (7 bases). The CDR3 loop reads CATSGRGADTGELFF. The CDR3 nucleotides read TGTGCCACCAGTGGCCGGGGGGCCGACACCGGGGAGCTGTTTTTT.